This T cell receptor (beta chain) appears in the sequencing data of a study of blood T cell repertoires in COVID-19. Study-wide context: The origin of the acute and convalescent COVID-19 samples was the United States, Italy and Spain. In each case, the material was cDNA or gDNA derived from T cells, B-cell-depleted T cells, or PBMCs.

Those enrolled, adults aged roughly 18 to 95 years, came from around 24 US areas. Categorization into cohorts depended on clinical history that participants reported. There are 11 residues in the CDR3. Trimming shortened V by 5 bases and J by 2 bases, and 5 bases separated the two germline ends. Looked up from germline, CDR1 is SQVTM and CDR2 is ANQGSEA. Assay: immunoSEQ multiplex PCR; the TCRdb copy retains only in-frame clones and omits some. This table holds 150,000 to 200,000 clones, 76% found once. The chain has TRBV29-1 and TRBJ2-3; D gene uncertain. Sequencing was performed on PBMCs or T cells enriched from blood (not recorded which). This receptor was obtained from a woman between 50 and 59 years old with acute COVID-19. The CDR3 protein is CSVTVTDTQYF. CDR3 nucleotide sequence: TGCAGCGTTACTGTCACAGATACGCAGTATTTT.